A selection of T cell receptor beta chains follows, all from one sample in a study of CD8 T cells in Susac syndrome. TCRdb re-called the immunoSEQ multiplex PCR reads with MiXCR, one entry per CDR3 protein. The sample shows some 450,000 distinct CDR3 sequences, around 83% of them seen only once. The sample comprised CD8+ T cells from PBMCs. The receptor set was obtained from a human donor with multiple sclerosis. The CDR3 runs from the conserved cysteine through the conserved F or W. D genes are given only for firm matches. Clone size appears in some rows only: once, few, many, or a class for an expanded clone.

DNA,CDR3,size,D,V,length,J
TGTGCCAGCAGTTATGGGGATGGCTACACCTTC,CASSYGDGYTF,NA,NA,TRBV6-6,11,TRBJ1-2
TGTGCCAGCAGCTTAGGACAGGGCGTCGAAAAACTGTTTTTT,CASSLGQGVEKLFF,NA,TRBD1,TRBV11-2,14,TRBJ1-4
TGCAGTGCCCGGGTGGGGGGCTACGAGCAGTACTTC,CSARVGGYEQYF,few,NA,TRBV20-1,12,TRBJ2-7
TGTGCCAGCAGTTTAAAGACGGACGATAACTATGGCTACACCTTC,CASSLKTDDNYGYTF,NA,NA,TRBV27,15,TRBJ1-2
TGTGCCAGCAGTGCGACAGAAAACAGATACGAGCAGTACTTC,CASSATENRYEQYF,NA,NA,TRBV27,14,TRBJ2-7
TGTGCCAGCAGTTACTACGACAGCTCCTACGAGCAGTACTTC,CASSYYDSSYEQYF,once,NA,TRBV6-2/TRBV6-3,14,TRBJ2-7
TGCGCCAGCAGCCAAAGGGGCAACTATGGCTACACCTTC,CASSQRGNYGYTF,NA,NA,TRBV4-1,13,TRBJ1-2
TGTGCCTGGAGCGCACGCCCCTCAGGAGTTTACGGCTACACCTTC,CAWSARPSGVYGYTF,NA,NA,TRBV30,15,TRBJ1-2
TGTGCCAGCAGCCCCGTTGAAGGGTTTGGTACGCAGTATTTT,CASSPVEGFGTQYF,NA,NA,TRBV7-9,14,TRBJ2-3
TGTGCCAGCGGGCTCTGGGGGACAGTTCGAGATACGCAGTATTTT,CASGLWGTVRDTQYF,NA,TRBD1,TRBV27,15,TRBJ2-3
TGTGCCAGCACAGGTCTCGCCGGGGAGCTGTTTTTT,CASTGLAGELFF,NA,NA,TRBV6-1,12,TRBJ2-2
TGCAGCGTTGAAACGGGACAGGGGGACGAGCAGTACTTC,CSVETGQGDEQYF,NA,TRBD1,TRBV29-1,13,TRBJ2-7
TGCAGTGCTGACAGGAGTACCAAAAACATTCAGTACTTC,CSADRSTKNIQYF,NA,NA,TRBV20-1,13,TRBJ2-4
TGTGCCAGCGGCCCGGGGGAGCAGTACTTC,CASGPGEQYF,NA,NA,TRBV9,10,TRBJ2-7
TGTGCCAGCAGCGCCGGTGTGCTAATAGATGAGCAGTTCTTC,CASSAGVLIDEQFF,NA,NA,TRBV6-2/TRBV6-3,14,TRBJ2-1